This T cell receptor (beta chain) is from a study of T cell repertoires in cytomegalovirus infection. MiXCR, applied by TCRdb to the reads, yields one record per CDR3 protein. This table has around 430,000 distinct CDR3 sequences, 40% to 50% appearing once. Trimming removed 1 base from V and 2 bases from J, with 10 bases in between. CDR3 length: 15 amino acids. Germline CDR1 reads SGHNT; CDR2 reads YYREEE (reference sequence). On this clonotype itself: Its cognate antigen is unknown.

V usage is TRBV5-4 and J usage is TRBJ2-4; perhaps TRBD2 as D (6 bases). This sample comprised cultured PBMCs, obtained from culture after CMV antigen stimulation. This TCR was sampled from a human donor in good health (CMV status not recorded). Some clones in this sample may be carry-over from other donors' samples. CDR3 bases: TGTGCCAGCAGCTTGTTCGGGAGCTCCAAAAACATTCAGTACTTC. Protein product: CASSLFGSSKNIQYF.